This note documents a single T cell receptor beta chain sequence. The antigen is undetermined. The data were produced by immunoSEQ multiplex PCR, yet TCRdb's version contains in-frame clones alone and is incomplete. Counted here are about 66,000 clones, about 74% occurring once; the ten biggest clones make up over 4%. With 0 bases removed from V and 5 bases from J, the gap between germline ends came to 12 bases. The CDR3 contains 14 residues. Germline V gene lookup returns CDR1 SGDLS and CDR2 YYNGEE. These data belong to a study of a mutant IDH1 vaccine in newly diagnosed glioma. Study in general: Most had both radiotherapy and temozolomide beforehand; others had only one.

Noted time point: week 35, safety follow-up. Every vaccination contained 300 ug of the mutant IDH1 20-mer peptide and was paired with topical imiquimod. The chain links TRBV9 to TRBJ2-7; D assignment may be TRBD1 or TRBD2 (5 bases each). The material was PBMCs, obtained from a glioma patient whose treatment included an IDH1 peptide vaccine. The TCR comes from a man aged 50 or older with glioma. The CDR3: CASSVESGDDEQYF. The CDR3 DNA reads TGTGCCAGCAGCGTAGAGTCTGGGGACGACGAGCAGTACTTC.